Shown below are 16 T cell receptor beta chains from a single sample sequenced in a study of blood T cell repertoires in COVID-19. This table comes from immunoSEQ multiplex PCR, and its TCRdb copy is limited to in-frame clones, with some not included. The sample holds fewer than 130,000 clones; approximately 90% are singletons and the top ten take 4% to 5.5%. Specimen: peripheral blood. These receptors all stem from a human donor in a cohort sampled during active COVID-19.

Comment on this clone: The junction does not match germline at one end; this may be a read error. V gene TRBV28 combines with J gene TRBJ2-7; 7 bases align to TRBD2. The CDR3 spans 19 residues. CDR1 and CDR2 from the germline V gene are MDHEN and SYDVKM. The CDR3 is CASSLWDVTRTSFSYEQYF. CDR3 coding DNA: TGTGCCAGCAGTCTATGGGACGTAACGCGGACTAGTTTTTCCTACGAGCAGTACTTC.

This clone has a single count. The rearrangement links TRBV7-8 to TRBJ1-2, with D maybe TRBD1 (5 bases). V was trimmed by 1 base and J by 3 bases, leaving 15 bases between them. The CDR3 totals 16 residues. The germline gives CDR1 SGHVS, CDR2 FQNEAQ. The CDR3 region has the DNA TGTGCCAGCAGCTTAGGGTTGGGGGGTAGTTACTATGGCTACACCTTC. Translated: CASSLGLGGSYYGYTF. The variable domain in full, completed from reference TRBV7-8 and TRBJ1-2, reads GAGVSQSPRYKVAKRGQDVALRCDPISGHVSLFWYQQALGQGPEFLTYFQNEAQLDKSGLPSDRFFAERPEGSVSTLKIQRTQQEDSAVYLCASSLGLGGSYYGYTFGSGTRLTVV.

The gene calls are TRBV5-1 and TRBJ2-5; 7 nucleotides agree with TRBD2. Per the germline V gene, CDR1 is SGHRS and CDR2 is YFSETQ. The CDR3 runs 13 residues. V lost 4 bases to trimming and J lost 2 bases; unmatched junction nucleotides: 2. The CDR3 DNA is TGCGCCAGCAGCAGCGGGATACAAGAGACCCAGTACTTC. Its protein is CASSSGIQETQYF.

The V and J genes are TRBV5-1 and TRBJ1-3; D gene ambiguous. The V gene lost 1 base and the J gene lost 0 bases, with 11 bases spanning the gap. CDR1 and CDR2 from the germline V gene are SGHRS and YFSETQ. This CDR3 has 16 residues. CDR3 residues: CASSLMQADSGNTIYF. The CDR3 region has the DNA TGCGCCAGCAGCTTGATGCAGGCAGACTCTGGAAACACCATATATTTT.

In its sample, this clone was seen once. The chain recombines TRBV5-1 with TRBJ1-2; 10 nucleotides match TRBD1. The length of the CDR3 is 20 residues. V dropped 0 bases and J dropped 0; count of bases not matched to a gene: 14. Germline assignment: CDR1 SGHRS and CDR2 YFSETQ. The CDR3 sequence: CASSLGGQGIRYITNYGYTF. The CDR3 region has the DNA TGCGCCAGCAGCTTGGGGGGACAGGGGATCCGGTACATCACTAACTATGGCTACACCTTC.

The rearrangement links TRBV29-1 to TRBJ2-7, with 7 bases identical to TRBD1. Germline CDR1 is SQVTM and CDR2 is ANQGSEA. V lost 6 bases to trimming and J lost 1 base; unmatched junction nucleotides: 3. The CDR3 loop spans 12 amino acids. CDR3 DNA sequence: TGCAGCGTAGGGGGCGATTCCTACGAGCAGTACTTC. Its protein product is CSVGGDSYEQYF.

This clone was recorded once. This CDR3 reads CASSQGLAGGFDNEQFF. CDR3 coding DNA: TGCGCCAGCAGCCAAGGCCTAGCGGGGGGTTTTGACAATGAGCAGTTCTTC. The gene calls are TRBV4-1 and TRBJ2-1, with 11 nucleotides matching TRBD2. The V segment lost 1 base and the J segment 5 bases; nucleotides outside the gene matches: 7. The germline gives CDR1 MGHRA, CDR2 YSYEKL. This CDR3 spans 17 amino acids.

This sequence joins TRBV18 and TRBJ1-1; tentative D call: TRBD1 (5 bases). The CDR3 consists of 12 residues. Germline V lookup: CDR1 KGHSH, CDR2 LQKENI. Trimming shortened V by 1 base and J by 11 bases, and 11 bases separated the two germline ends. CDR3 residues: CASSPRGGTAFF. CDR3 nucleotides: TGTGCCAGCTCACCACGCGGGGGGACCGCTTTCTTT.

CDR3 in DNA: TGTGCCAGCAGTGGATGGCTAGCGGGAGTCCAAGAGACCCAGTACTTC. Its translation: CASSGWLAGVQETQYF. The V and J genes are TRBV2 and TRBJ2-5; 10 positions match TRBD2. The CDR3 is 16 amino acids. Germline values: CDR1 SNHLY, CDR2 FYNNEI. Trimming at V came to 4 bases and at J to 1 base, leaving 6 bases not matched to a gene.

Concerning this clone: The sample has other DNA sequences that encode this CDR3 too. This rearrangement joins TRBV5-1 to TRBJ2-1, with TRBD2 matching over 9 bases. Germline CDR1 SGHRS, CDR2 YFSETQ. There are 15 residues in the CDR3. With V trimmed by 0 bases and J by 4 bases, 2 bases remained unmatched. The CDR3 spells CASSLGLAVYNEQFF. The CDR3 coding sequence is TGCGCCAGCAGCTTGGGACTAGCGGTTTACAATGAGCAGTTCTTC.

This clone has just one count. The chain joins TRBV6-5 to TRBJ1-2; 11 positions match TRBD1. CDR1 is MNHEY, CDR2 SVGAGI, per germline. Trimming took 6 bases from V and 9 from J; bases not matched to a gene: 6. The CDR3 loop spans 13 amino acids. CDR3 nucleotides: TGTGCCAGCAGCATGGGACAGGGGGTTAGCTACACCTTC. Translation gives CASSMGQGVSYTF.

The rearrangement joins TRBV19 to TRBJ1-5; D possibly corresponds to TRBD1 (5 bases). The V gene lost 2 bases and the J gene lost 10 bases, with 18 bases spanning the gap. CDR3 length: 15 residues. From germline, CDR1 is LNHDA and CDR2 SQIVND (reference sequence). CDR3 residues: CASSIPQRGLLPQHF. Written as DNA, the CDR3 is TGTGCCAGTAGTATACCTCAAAGGGGTTTGCTACCCCAGCATTTT.

The chain combines TRBV4-1 with TRBJ1-4, with D perhaps matching TRBD1 (5 bases). Germline assignment: CDR1 MGHRA and CDR2 YSYEKL. CDR3 length equals 16 residues. V lost 3 bases to trimming and J lost 8 bases, with 19 bases between them. CDR3 protein: CASSQGWGEGVEKLFF. CDR3 DNA: TGCGCCAGCAGCCAGGGTTGGGGGGAGGGAGTCGAAAAACTGTTTTTT.

The J gene is TRBJ2-7, the V gene TRBV29-1; D call uncertain. The CDR3 extends over 12 amino acids. Per germline, CDR1 SQVTM and CDR2 ANQGSEA. Deletions cut 3 bases from V and 3 bases from J, with 9 bases between. The CDR3 reads CSVDTGGYEQYF. The CDR3 coding sequence is TGCAGCGTTGATACTGGCGGCTACGAGCAGTACTTC.

The rearrangement joins TRBV24-1 to TRBJ2-5; TRBD2 agrees at 8 bases. Germline CDR1 KGHDR, CDR2 SFDVKD. Trimming at V came to 3 bases and at J to 2 bases, leaving 10 bases not matched to a gene. The length of the CDR3 is 17 residues. The CDR3 spells CATSDLQTSGLQETQYF. The CDR3 coding sequence is TGTGCCACCAGTGATCTCCAAACTAGCGGCTTACAAGAGACCCAGTACTTC.

This clone was counted a single time. CDR3 in amino acids: CASSYSTPTIYF. The CDR3 nucleotides read TGTGCCAGCAGTTACTCTACTCCGACCATATATTTT. V is TRBV6-2 or TRBV6-3 and J is TRBJ1-3; D gene unclear. V gave up 0 bases and J gave up 10 bases, with 7 bases separating them. Germline V gene lookup returns CDR1 MNHEY and CDR2 SVGEGT. This CDR3 spans 12 amino acids.